Listed here is a single T cell receptor beta chain. Seattle enrolled patients during active infection and tracked them longitudinally. This specimen belongs to a study of blood T cell repertoires in COVID-19. The wider study: Some COVID-19 samples were acute and others convalescent; all came from the United States, Italy and Spain.

Per the authors' pipeline: Reference gene primer amplification yielded estimated nucleated cell counts. Method: immunoSEQ multiplex PCR; TCRdb's copy keeps in-frame clones and lacks some. D and trimming were read from the DNA, whereas the V and J calls and clone size are those reported in that table. The sample yields some 200,000 clones, around four fifths seen once. The CDR3 sequence is 15 residues long. Trimming removed 6 bases from V and 8 bases from J; junction bases left unmatched: 10. CDR1 and CDR2 (germline): KGHSH, LQKENI. The source of this sequence is a man aged 55 to 70 with COVID-19, enrolled during active disease. The sequenced material came from peripheral blood. The chain uses TRBV18 and TRBJ2-1, with 10 bases fitting TRBD1. The chain's CDR3 is CASSPGTGVGDEQFF. CDR3 DNA sequence: TGTGCCAGCTCCCCCGGGACAGGGGTGGGAGATGAGCAGTTCTTC.